This T cell receptor (beta chain) appears in the sequencing data of a study of blood T cell repertoires in COVID-19. The data were produced by immunoSEQ multiplex PCR, yet TCRdb's version contains in-frame clones alone and is incomplete. Among approximately 230,000 clones listed, around 84% were seen once. The CDR3 covers 15 residues. Trimming took 0 bases from V and 6 from J, leaving 14 bases between them. Germline CDR1 and CDR2: MGHRA and YSYEKL. This clone is a singleton in its sample. The receptor was derived from a man aged 40-50 years who had recovered from COVID-19. Sequenced input: PBMCs or T cells enriched from blood (not recorded which). This chain links TRBV4-1 with TRBJ1-1, with D possibly being TRBD1 (5 bases). DNA for the CDR3: TGCGCCAGCAGCCAAGAATCAAGGGGAGGGCCTGAAGCTTTCTTT. Encoded protein: CASSQESRGGPEAFF.